This T cell receptor beta chain originates from a study of CD8 T cells in ankylosing spondylitis. As the method for making TCR beta libraries, quantitative 5'-RACE with molecular barcodes was used. TCRdb reprocessed the 5' RACE reads via MiXCR and lists one record per CDR3 protein. The data show 250,000 to 400,000 distinct CDR3 sequences, approximately 10% seen once. This clonotype was seen ten or more times. Antigen unknown. This CDR3 has 19 residues. V was pared by 4 bases and J by 3 bases, with 16 bases of the junction left unmatched. Germline CDR1 and CDR2: ENHRY and SYGVKD. Study-wide results and caveats: Blood of patients with ankylosing spondylitis appeared to be characterized by a TCR beta motif of eight or nine highly homologous variants. Disease-linked clones were reportedly significantly enriched in matched ankylosing spondylitis synovial fluid.

This clonotype originated in a female donor with ankylosing spondylitis or in good health (not recorded which). What was sequenced was blood, either unsorted or a sorted T cell fraction (not recorded which). This chain links TRBV10-3 with TRBJ2-1, with 9 bases identical to TRBD1. In nucleotides, the CDR3 is TGTGCCATCAGTGGCTTAAATGAACAGGGGGCGGGTCTCTACAATGAGCAGTTCTTC. Translated, it gives CAISGLNEQGAGLYNEQFF.